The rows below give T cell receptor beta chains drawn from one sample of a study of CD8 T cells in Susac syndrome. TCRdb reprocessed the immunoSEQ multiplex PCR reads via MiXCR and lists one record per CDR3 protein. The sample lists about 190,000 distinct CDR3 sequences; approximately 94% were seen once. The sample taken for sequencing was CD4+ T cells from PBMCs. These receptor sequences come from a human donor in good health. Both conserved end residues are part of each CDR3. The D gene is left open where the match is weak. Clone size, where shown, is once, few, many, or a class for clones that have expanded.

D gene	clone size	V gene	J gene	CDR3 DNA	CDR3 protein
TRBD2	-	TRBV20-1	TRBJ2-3	TGCAGTGCTAGTCTCTCCGGGACTAGCGGGGTGGATACGCAGTATTTT	CSASLSGTSGVDTQYF
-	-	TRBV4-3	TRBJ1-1	TGCGCCAGCAGCCAAGATCACCAAGCTTTCTTT	CASSQDHQAFF
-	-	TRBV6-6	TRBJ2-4	TGTGCCAGCAGAGCTCCACAGTTAGCCAAAAACATTCAGTACTTC	CASRAPQLAKNIQYF
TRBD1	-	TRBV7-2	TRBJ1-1	TGTGCCAGCAGCTACGACAGGGGCTCGGCTTTCTTT	CASSYDRGSAFF
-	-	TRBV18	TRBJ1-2	TGTGCCAGCTCACCTTCATTCTCCGGGAATAACTATGGCTACACCTTC	CASSPSFSGNNYGYTF
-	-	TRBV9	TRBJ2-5	TGTGCCAGCAGCGGAGACTTTAAAGAGACCCAGTACTTC	CASSGDFKETQYF
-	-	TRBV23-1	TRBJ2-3	TGCGCCAGCAGTCGAACAGGGATGAGGGATACGCAGTATTTT	CASSRTGMRDTQYF
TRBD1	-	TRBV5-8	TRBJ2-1	TGTGCCAGCAGCCAGACGGGGACAGGGAACAATGAGCAGTTCTTC	CASSQTGTGNNEQFF
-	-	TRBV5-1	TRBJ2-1	TGCGCCAGCAGCTTCCTGGGTGGGAGGACTACTTACAATGAGCAGTTCTTC	CASSFLGGRTTYNEQFF
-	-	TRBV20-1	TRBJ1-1	TGCAGTGCTAGTGGCTTGGCGAACACTGAAGCTTTCTTT	CSASGLANTEAFF
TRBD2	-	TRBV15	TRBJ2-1	TGTGCCACCAGCAGAGCGGGGGGGCCCTCGGTCAATGAGCAGTTCTTC	CATSRAGGPSVNEQFF
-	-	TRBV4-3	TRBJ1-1	TGCGCCAGCAGCCAAGATTTCGTCGTGAACACTGAAGCTTTCTTT	CASSQDFVVNTEAFF
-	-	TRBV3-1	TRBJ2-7	TGTGCCAGCAGCCAAGGGCACCTTAGCTCCTACGAGCAGTACTTC	CASSQGHLSSYEQYF
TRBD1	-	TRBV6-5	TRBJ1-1	TGTGCCAGCAGTTCCCACCCCGGGACAGGGACCACTGAAGCTTTCTTT	CASSSHPGTGTTEAFF
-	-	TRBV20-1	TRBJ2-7	TGCACTAGCTTAAGGGACTCCTACGAGCAGTACTTC	CTSLRDSYEQYF
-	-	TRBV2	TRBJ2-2	TGTGCCAGCATGAGGGAGGCCGGGGAGCTGTTTTTT	CASMREAGELFF
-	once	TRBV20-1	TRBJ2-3	TGCAGTGCTAGAGTCGGCAGGGTGACAGATACGCAGTATTTT	CSARVGRVTDTQYF
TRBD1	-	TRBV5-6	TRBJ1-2	TGTGCCAGCAGCTTTGGAATCACAGGGGCTCTCAACTATGGCTACACCTTC	CASSFGITGALNYGYTF
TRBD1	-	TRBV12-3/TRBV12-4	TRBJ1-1	TGTGCCAGCAGTTTCCTGACCGGGACAGGGAGCACTGAAGCTTTCTTT	CASSFLTGTGSTEAFF
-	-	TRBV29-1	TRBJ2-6	TGCAGCGCAATAGAGAGCCCTGGGGCCAACGTCCTGACTTTC	CSAIESPGANVLTF
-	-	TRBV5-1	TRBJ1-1	TGCGCCAGCAGCTTCGACCCCGGCAGAAACACTGAAGCTTTCTTT	CASSFDPGRNTEAFF
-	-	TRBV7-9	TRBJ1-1	TGTGCCAGCGCCCAACAGAATGAAGCTTTCTTT	CASAQQNEAFF
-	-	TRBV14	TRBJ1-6	TGTGCCAGCAGCCAGGGGGGATTCGATTCACCCCTCCACTTT	CASSQGGFDSPLHF
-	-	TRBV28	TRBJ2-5	TGTGCCAGCAGTTTATGGCGCGGAGAAGAGACCCAGTACTTC	CASSLWRGEETQYF
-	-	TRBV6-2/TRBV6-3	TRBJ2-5	TGTGCCAGCAGTTACTACTTCACAAAGGCGGAGACCCAGTACTTC	CASSYYFTKAETQYF
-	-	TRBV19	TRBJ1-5	TGTGCCAGTAGTATAGGGCAGGGATCCAGAAATCAGCCCCAGCATTTT	CASSIGQGSRNQPQHF
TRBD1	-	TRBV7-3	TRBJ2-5	TGTGCCAGCAGCCGAACAGGGGGCATAGAGACCCAGTACTTC	CASSRTGGIETQYF
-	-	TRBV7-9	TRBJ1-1	TGTGCCAGCAGCCCTATACAGGGTTGGGTGACTGAAGCTTTCTTT	CASSPIQGWVTEAFF
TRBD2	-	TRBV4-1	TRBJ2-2	TGCGCCAGCAGCCATCAGATGCGGGGGGCGAACACCGGGGAGCTGTTTTTT	CASSHQMRGANTGELFF
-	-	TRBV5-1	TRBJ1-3	TGCGCCAGCAGCGATGCCGGGACAATAAATGGAAACACCATATATTTT	CASSDAGTINGNTIYF
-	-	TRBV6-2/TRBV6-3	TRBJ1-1	TGTGCCAGCAGTCTGGAAAACACTGAAGCTTTCTTT	CASSLENTEAFF
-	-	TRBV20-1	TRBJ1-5	TGCAGTGCCCCCGGAACAGGGAAAAGCAATCAGCCCCAGCATTTT	CSAPGTGKSNQPQHF
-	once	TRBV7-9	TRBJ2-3	TGTGCCAGCAGCTCCCAAAGGGGTTTTGGCACAGATACGCAGTATTTT	CASSSQRGFGTDTQYF
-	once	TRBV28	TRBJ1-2	TGTGCCAGCAGTCCGACAGCGGCCTATGAGGGCTACACCTTC	CASSPTAAYEGYTF
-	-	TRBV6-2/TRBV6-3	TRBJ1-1	TGTGCCAGCCGGTCCTGGGGCGCGAACACTGAAGCTTTCTTT	CASRSWGANTEAFF
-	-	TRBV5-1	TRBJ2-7	TGCGCCAGCAGCCCAGGGGATTACGAGCAGTACTTC	CASSPGDYEQYF
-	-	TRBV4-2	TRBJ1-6	TGTGCCAGCAGCCAGCTGGGACCGCTGTATAATTCACCCCTCCACTTT	CASSQLGPLYNSPLHF
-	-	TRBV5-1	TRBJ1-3	TGCGCCAGCAGCCATTCTGGAAACACCATATATTTT	CASSHSGNTIYF
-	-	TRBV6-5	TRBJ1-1	TGTGCCAGCAGTTACTCGCAGGAACCGGGACACGGATCCAAAGCTTTCTTT	CASSYSQEPGHGSKAFF
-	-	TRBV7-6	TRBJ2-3	TGTGCCAGCAGTAGGGAGGTCGGCACAGATACGCAGTATTTT	CASSREVGTDTQYF
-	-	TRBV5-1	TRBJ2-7	TGCGCCAGCAGCATAACGGGATACGAGCAGTACTTC	CASSITGYEQYF
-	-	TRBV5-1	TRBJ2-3	TGCGCCAGCAGCTCGTGGCAGGACCTCACAGATACGCAGTATTTT	CASSSWQDLTDTQYF
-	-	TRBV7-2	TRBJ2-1	TGTGCCAGCAGCCCTAGGGCCTCCTACAATGAGCAGTTCTTC	CASSPRASYNEQFF
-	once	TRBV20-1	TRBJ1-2	TGCAGGCCTTTTGGCTACACCTTC	CRPFGYTF
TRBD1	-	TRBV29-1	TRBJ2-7	TGCAGCGTTGAAGATGTCGCAGGGGGCTCCTACGAGCAGTACTTC	CSVEDVAGGSYEQYF